A selection of T cell receptor beta chains follows, all from one sample in a study of blood T cell repertoires in COVID-19. Sequencing was performed with immunoSEQ multiplex PCR; in TCRdb, only in-frame clones are kept and a portion is missing. The table has 200,000 to 250,000 clones, 65% to 85% seen once; the top ten hold about 13%. Sequencing was carried out using peripheral blood. These receptors all come from a human donor in a cohort sampled during active COVID-19. CDR3s include the opening cysteine and the closing phenylalanine or tryptophan. A D gene is named only where the DNA matches it firmly. Clone size, where shown, is once, few, many, or a class for clones that have expanded.

clone size: .; J gene: TRBJ2-3; D gene: .; V gene: TRBV3-1/TRBV3-2; CDR3 protein: CASSQDPSSTDTQYF; CDR3 DNA: TGTGCCAGCAGCCAAGATCCGTCCTCCACAGATACGCAGTATTTT
clone size: .; J gene: TRBJ2-7; D gene: TRBD2; V gene: TRBV4-1; CDR3 protein: CASSQDLGLVFYEQYF; CDR3 DNA: TGCGCCAGCAGCCAAGATCTGGGACTAGTATTCTACGAGCAGTACTTC
clone size: .; J gene: TRBJ1-2; D gene: .; V gene: TRBV2; CDR3 protein: CASNQQDYGYTF; CDR3 DNA: TGTGCCAGCAACCAACAGGACTATGGCTACACCTTC
clone size: .; J gene: TRBJ1-5; D gene: .; V gene: TRBV18; CDR3 protein: CASSPPQGRDYQPQHF; CDR3 DNA: TGTGCCAGCTCACCACCGCAGGGCAGAGATTATCAGCCCCAGCATTTT
clone size: .; J gene: TRBJ1-1; D gene: TRBD1; V gene: TRBV10-3; CDR3 protein: CAISSIPPGQGRNTEAFF; CDR3 DNA: TGTGCCATCAGTTCCATTCCCCCGGGACAGGGTAGGAACACTGAAGCTTTCTTT
clone size: .; J gene: TRBJ1-1; D gene: .; V gene: TRBV28; CDR3 protein: CASSLLPGDGTEAFF; CDR3 DNA: TGTGCCAGCAGTTTGTTGCCAGGGGATGGCACTGAAGCTTTCTTT
clone size: .; J gene: TRBJ1-1; D gene: .; V gene: TRBV9; CDR3 protein: CASSVQASTGTEAFF; CDR3 DNA: TGTGCCAGCAGCGTACAGGCCAGTACTGGAACTGAAGCTTTCTTT
clone size: .; J gene: TRBJ2-1; D gene: TRBD1; V gene: TRBV14; CDR3 protein: CASSPAGDRGSYNEQFF; CDR3 DNA: TGTGCCAGCAGCCCAGCCGGGGACAGGGGCTCCTACAATGAGCAGTTCTTC
clone size: .; J gene: TRBJ2-2; D gene: .; V gene: TRBV2; CDR3 protein: CASSESDPTNTGELFF; CDR3 DNA: TGTGCCAGCAGTGAAAGCGACCCAACGAACACCGGGGAGCTGTTTTTT
clone size: .; J gene: TRBJ2-7; D gene: .; V gene: TRBV7-2; CDR3 protein: CASSLYRGSEQYF; CDR3 DNA: TGTGCCAGCAGCCTCTACCGGGGATCCGAGCAGTACTTC
clone size: few; J gene: TRBJ2-2; D gene: .; V gene: TRBV14; CDR3 protein: CASSQRVTGELFF; CDR3 DNA: TGTGCCAGCAGCCAACGGGTTACCGGGGAGCTGTTTTTT
clone size: .; J gene: TRBJ2-5; D gene: TRBD1; V gene: TRBV6-5; CDR3 protein: CASSYSWGQGPETQYF; CDR3 DNA: TGTGCCAGCAGTTACTCGTGGGGACAGGGGCCAGAGACCCAGTACTTC
clone size: few; J gene: TRBJ2-1; D gene: TRBD1; V gene: TRBV7-9; CDR3 protein: CASSLFETGTGFF; CDR3 DNA: TGTGCCAGCAGCTTATTTGAGACAGGGACGGGGTTCTTC
clone size: .; J gene: TRBJ1-5; D gene: .; V gene: TRBV11-2; CDR3 protein: CASSLERGQPQHF; CDR3 DNA: TGTGCCAGCAGCTTAGAAAGAGGTCAGCCCCAGCATTTT
clone size: .; J gene: TRBJ2-7; D gene: TRBD1; V gene: TRBV6-1; CDR3 protein: CASSDRQGARLVYEQYF; CDR3 DNA: TGTGCCAGCAGTGATCGACAGGGGGCGCGATTAGTCTACGAGCAGTACTTC
clone size: .; J gene: TRBJ2-2; D gene: .; V gene: TRBV2; CDR3 protein: CASSERGILSTGELFF; CDR3 DNA: TGTGCCAGCAGTGAAAGGGGGATATTATCCACCGGGGAGCTGTTTTTT
clone size: once; J gene: TRBJ2-1; D gene: TRBD2; V gene: TRBV11-3; CDR3 protein: CASSLLAGDNEQFF; CDR3 DNA: TGTGCCAGCAGCTTACTAGCGGGGGACAATGAGCAGTTCTTC
clone size: once; J gene: TRBJ1-2; D gene: .; V gene: TRBV19; CDR3 protein: CASSIGYTYGYTF; CDR3 DNA: TGTGCCAGTAGTATAGGATACACCTATGGCTACACCTTC
clone size: .; J gene: TRBJ2-6; D gene: TRBD2; V gene: TRBV30; CDR3 protein: CAWTTSGGAGANVLTF; CDR3 DNA: TGTGCCTGGACCACTTCTGGGGGGGCTGGGGCCAACGTCCTGACTTTC
clone size: .; J gene: TRBJ2-1; D gene: .; V gene: TRBV25-1; CDR3 protein: CASATGLYNEQFF; CDR3 DNA: TGTGCCAGCGCCACGGGACTCTACAATGAGCAGTTCTTC
clone size: .; J gene: TRBJ2-1; D gene: .; V gene: TRBV18; CDR3 protein: CASSPERGRQFF; CDR3 DNA: TGTGCCAGCTCACCGGAGAGAGGTAGGCAGTTCTTC
clone size: .; J gene: TRBJ2-7; D gene: .; V gene: TRBV7-2; CDR3 protein: CASSLGPMVEQYF; CDR3 DNA: TGTGCCAGCAGCCTTGGGCCGATGGTGGAGCAGTACTTC
clone size: .; J gene: TRBJ2-5; D gene: .; V gene: TRBV5-8; CDR3 protein: CASSLAGAEGETQYF; CDR3 DNA: TGTGCCAGCAGCTTGGCAGGGGCCGAGGGAGAGACCCAGTACTTC
clone size: .; J gene: TRBJ1-5; D gene: TRBD1; V gene: TRBV6-1; CDR3 protein: CASSDPGQVNQPQHF; CDR3 DNA: TGTGCCAGCAGTGACCCGGGACAGGTCAATCAGCCCCAGCATTTT
clone size: many; J gene: TRBJ2-1; D gene: TRBD2; V gene: TRBV5-6; CDR3 protein: CASSLGLAGGNEQFF; CDR3 DNA: TGTGCCAGCAGCCTGGGACTAGCGGGAGGGAATGAGCAGTTCTTC
clone size: .; J gene: TRBJ1-6; D gene: TRBD1; V gene: TRBV7-8; CDR3 protein: CASSLGQGNNSPLHF; CDR3 DNA: TGTGCCAGCAGCTTAGGACAGGGGAATAATTCACCCCTCCACTTT
clone size: .; J gene: TRBJ1-2; D gene: .; V gene: TRBV19; CDR3 protein: CASTTLQGSGYTF; CDR3 DNA: TGTGCCAGTACCACATTACAGGGTAGCGGCTACACCTTC
clone size: .; J gene: TRBJ2-7; D gene: .; V gene: TRBV19; CDR3 protein: CASSIRASVYYEQYF; CDR3 DNA: TGTGCCAGTAGTATAAGGGCTAGCGTATACTACGAGCAGTACTTC
clone size: .; J gene: TRBJ2-1; D gene: TRBD2; V gene: TRBV5-1; CDR3 protein: CASSPGLAGANEQFF; CDR3 DNA: TGCGCCAGCAGCCCAGGACTAGCGGGAGCCAATGAGCAGTTCTTC
clone size: once; J gene: TRBJ2-7; D gene: .; V gene: TRBV28; CDR3 protein: CASIRQDRTEQYF; CDR3 DNA: TGTGCCAGCATCCGCCAGGACAGAACCGAGCAGTACTTC
clone size: few; J gene: TRBJ2-7; D gene: TRBD1; V gene: TRBV28; CDR3 protein: CASSAGTAGTYEQYF; CDR3 DNA: TGTGCCAGCAGTGCCGGGACAGCTGGTACTTACGAGCAGTACTTC
clone size: .; J gene: TRBJ1-3; D gene: .; V gene: TRBV3-1/TRBV3-2; CDR3 protein: CASSLGLGAGNTIYF; CDR3 DNA: TGTGCCAGCAGCCTAGGCCTCGGGGCTGGAAACACCATATATTTT
clone size: .; J gene: TRBJ2-3; D gene: .; V gene: TRBV5-1; CDR3 protein: CASSLGQRTDTQYF; CDR3 DNA: TGCGCCAGCAGCTTGGGACAGCGCACAGATACGCAGTATTTT
clone size: .; J gene: TRBJ1-2; D gene: .; V gene: TRBV30; CDR3 protein: CAWSPIREGGYTF; CDR3 DNA: TGTGCCTGGAGTCCTATACGGGAGGGGGGCTACACCTTC
clone size: .; J gene: TRBJ2-1; D gene: .; V gene: TRBV5-1; CDR3 protein: CASSLTPGDRYNEQFF; CDR3 DNA: TGCGCCAGCAGCTTGACCCCAGGGGATCGATACAATGAGCAGTTCTTC
clone size: .; J gene: TRBJ1-2; D gene: .; V gene: TRBV3-1/TRBV3-2; CDR3 protein: CASSQPRRGYTF; CDR3 DNA: TGTGCCAGCAGCCAACCCAGAAGAGGCTACACCTTC
clone size: .; J gene: TRBJ1-2; D gene: .; V gene: TRBV5-6; CDR3 protein: CASSFPPRASSYGYTF; CDR3 DNA: TGTGCCAGCAGCTTCCCCCCCAGGGCGAGCTCCTATGGCTACACCTTC
clone size: .; J gene: TRBJ1-2; D gene: .; V gene: TRBV9; CDR3 protein: CASSAPGPYGYTF; CDR3 DNA: TGTGCCAGCAGCGCCCCAGGTCCCTATGGCTACACCTTC
clone size: .; J gene: TRBJ2-7; D gene: TRBD1; V gene: TRBV9; CDR3 protein: CASTPDRGYEQYF; CDR3 DNA: TGTGCCAGCACCCCGGACAGGGGCTACGAGCAGTACTTC
clone size: .; J gene: TRBJ2-1; D gene: .; V gene: TRBV12-3/TRBV12-4; CDR3 protein: CASRWSLTQLF; CDR3 DNA: TGTGCCAGCAGATGGAGTCTTACCCAGCTCTTC
clone size: .; J gene: TRBJ1-6; D gene: .; V gene: TRBV21-1; CDR3 protein: CASSKSDRAGTGDNSPLHF; CDR3 DNA: TGTGCCAGCAGCAAATCGGATAGAGCCGGGACAGGGGACAATTCACCCCTCCACTTT
clone size: .; J gene: TRBJ1-5; D gene: .; V gene: TRBV10-3; CDR3 protein: CAISESGSFYSNQPQHF; CDR3 DNA: TGTGCCATCAGTGAGTCGGGGAGCTTTTATAGCAATCAGCCCCAGCATTTT
clone size: few; J gene: TRBJ1-4; D gene: TRBD1; V gene: TRBV28; CDR3 protein: CASSYPDRGGLFF; CDR3 DNA: TGTGCCAGCAGTTACCCTGACAGGGGGGGACTGTTTTTT
clone size: .; J gene: TRBJ2-1; D gene: .; V gene: TRBV30; CDR3 protein: CAWSATRTDEQFF; CDR3 DNA: TGTGCCTGGAGTGCCACCAGGACTGATGAGCAGTTCTTC
clone size: .; J gene: TRBJ2-5; D gene: .; V gene: TRBV7-2; CDR3 protein: CASSLVLGGETQYF; CDR3 DNA: TGTGCCAGCAGCTTAGTTTTGGGGGGAGAGACCCAGTACTTC
clone size: .; J gene: TRBJ1-3; D gene: .; V gene: TRBV3-1/TRBV3-2; CDR3 protein: CASSQALGHTIYF; CDR3 DNA: TGTGCCAGCAGCCAAGCTCTGGGCCACACCATATATTTT